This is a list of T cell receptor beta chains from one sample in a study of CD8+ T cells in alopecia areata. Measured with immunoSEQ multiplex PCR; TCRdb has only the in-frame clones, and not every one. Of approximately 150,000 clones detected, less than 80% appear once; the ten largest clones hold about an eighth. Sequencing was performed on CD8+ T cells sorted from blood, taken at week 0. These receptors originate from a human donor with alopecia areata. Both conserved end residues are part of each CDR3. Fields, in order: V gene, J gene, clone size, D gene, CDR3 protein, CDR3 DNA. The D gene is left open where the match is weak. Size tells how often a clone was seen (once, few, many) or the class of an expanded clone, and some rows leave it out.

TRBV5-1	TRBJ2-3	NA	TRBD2	CASSLRSGGAEDTQYF	TGCGCCAGCAGCCTACGTAGCGGGGGGGCGGAAGATACGCAGTATTTT
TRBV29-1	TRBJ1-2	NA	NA	CSVGIQGSASYGYTF	TGCAGCGTCGGGATACAGGGAAGTGCTAGCTATGGCTACACCTTC
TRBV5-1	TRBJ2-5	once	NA	CASTPGRGAETQYF	TGCGCCAGCACCCCCGGAAGGGGTGCAGAGACCCAGTACTTC
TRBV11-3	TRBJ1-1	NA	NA	CASSLSTEAFF	TGTGCCAGCAGCTTAAGTACTGAAGCTTTCTTT
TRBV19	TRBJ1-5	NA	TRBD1	CASSMGQGLGQPQHF	TGTGCCAGTAGTATGGGACAGGGCCTCGGACAGCCCCAGCATTTT
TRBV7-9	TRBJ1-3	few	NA	CASSPRDSGNTIYF	TGTGCCAGCAGCCCCCGTGACTCTGGAAACACCATATATTTT
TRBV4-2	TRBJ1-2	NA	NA	CASSLAGGHGYTF	TGTGCCAGCAGCCTAGCAGGAGGACATGGCTACACCTTC
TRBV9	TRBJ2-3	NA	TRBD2	CASSETGGRTDTQYF	TGTGCCAGCAGCGAGACGGGGGGGCGGACAGATACGCAGTATTTT
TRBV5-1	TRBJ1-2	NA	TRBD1	CASSRGTGLNYGYTF	TGCGCCAGCAGCAGAGGGACAGGGCTTAACTATGGCTACACCTTC
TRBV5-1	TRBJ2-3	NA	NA	CASSVDTPSTDTQYF	TGCGCCAGCAGCGTCGACACTCCGAGCACAGATACGCAGTATTTT
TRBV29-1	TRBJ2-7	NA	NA	CSVRDGEQYF	TGCAGCGTCCGGGACGGGGAGCAGTACTTC
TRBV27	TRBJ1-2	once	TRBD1	CASRTYRGRGYTF	TGTGCCAGCAGAACTTACAGGGGGCGAGGCTACACCTTC
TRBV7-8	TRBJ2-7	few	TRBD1	CASSLGPDRAYEQYF	TGTGCCAGCAGCTTAGGCCCGGACAGGGCGTACGAGCAGTACTTC
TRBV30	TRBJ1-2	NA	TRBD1	CAKGQGDGYTF	TGTGCCAAGGGACAGGGGGATGGCTACACCTTC
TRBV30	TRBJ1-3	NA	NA	CALTGGNTIYF	TGTGCCCTCACAGGGGGAAACACCATATATTTT
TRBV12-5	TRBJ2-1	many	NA	CASGRKEGTHNEQFF	TGTGCTAGTGGCCGAAAGGAGGGCACACACAATGAGCAGTTCTTC
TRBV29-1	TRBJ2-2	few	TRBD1	CSVDEGAPNTGELFF	TGCAGCGTTGACGAGGGGGCCCCGAACACCGGGGAGCTGTTTTTT
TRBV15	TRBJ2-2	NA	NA	CATTVGVNTGELFF	TGTGCCACCACGGTCGGGGTGAACACCGGGGAGCTGTTTTTT
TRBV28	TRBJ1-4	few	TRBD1	CATRLTDREWEKLFF	TGTGCCACCAGACTAACAGACAGGGAGTGGGAAAAACTGTTTTTT
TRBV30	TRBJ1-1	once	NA	CAWTTNTEAFF	TGTGCCTGGACAACTAACACTGAAGCTTTCTTT
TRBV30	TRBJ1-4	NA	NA	CAWSVSGEKLFF	TGTGCCTGGAGTGTATCGGGTGAAAAACTGTTTTTT
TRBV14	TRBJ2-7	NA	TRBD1	CASSWGTGDYEQYF	TGTGCCAGCAGCTGGGGGACAGGGGACTACGAGCAGTACTTC
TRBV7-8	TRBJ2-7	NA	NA	CASSLAGRQGSYEQYF	TGTGCCAGCAGCTTAGCGGGACGTCAGGGCTCCTACGAGCAGTACTTC
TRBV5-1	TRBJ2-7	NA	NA	CASSPSLREEQYF	TGCGCCAGCAGCCCGAGTCTCAGGGAGGAGCAGTACTTC
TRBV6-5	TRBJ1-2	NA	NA	CASSLGASGGYTF	TGTGCCAGCAGCCTCGGGGCCTCGGGTGGCTACACCTTC
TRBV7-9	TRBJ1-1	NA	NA	CASSFRPFGRDKAFF	TGTGCCAGCAGCTTTCGCCCCTTTGGCAGGGATAAAGCTTTCTTT